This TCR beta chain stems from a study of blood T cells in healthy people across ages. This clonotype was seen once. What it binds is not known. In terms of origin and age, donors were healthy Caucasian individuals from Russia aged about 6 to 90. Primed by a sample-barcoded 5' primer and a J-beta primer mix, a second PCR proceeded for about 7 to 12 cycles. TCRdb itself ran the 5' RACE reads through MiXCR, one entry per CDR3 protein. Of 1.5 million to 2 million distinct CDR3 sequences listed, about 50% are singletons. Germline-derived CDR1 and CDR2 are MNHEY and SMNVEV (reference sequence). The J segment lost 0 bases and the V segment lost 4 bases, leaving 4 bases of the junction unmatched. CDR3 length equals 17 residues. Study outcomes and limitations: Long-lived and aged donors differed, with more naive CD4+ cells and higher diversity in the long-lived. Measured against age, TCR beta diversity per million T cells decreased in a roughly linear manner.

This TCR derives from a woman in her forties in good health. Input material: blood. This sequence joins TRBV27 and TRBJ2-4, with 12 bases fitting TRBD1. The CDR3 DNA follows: TGTGCCAGCAGTTGGGGACAGGGGGCGCGAGCCAAAAACATTCAGTACTTC. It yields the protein CASSWGQGARAKNIQYF.